The rows below give T cell receptor beta chains drawn from one sample of a study of vaccination and CD4 T cells after COVID-19. Via MiXCR, TCRdb re-called the PCR reads, giving one row per CDR3 protein. The sample has roughly 8,400 distinct CDR3 sequences; around 69% are singletons. For these receptors, no antigen is known. Sequenced input: CD4+ T cells from blood, cultured in vitro. All receptors derive from a human donor who had recovered from COVID-19. Each CDR3 is given with its conserved first and last residue. A D gene is named only where the DNA matches it firmly. Expanded clones get a size class; other rows say once, few or many, or leave the size out.

size | J | V | length | D | CDR3
. | TRBJ1-2 | TRBV20-1 | 12 | . | CSARDWGYGYTF
few | TRBJ2-1 | TRBV19 | 16 | TRBD1 | CASSRDRGGTYNEQFF
. | TRBJ2-7 | TRBV27 | 15 | TRBD1 | CASRSGDRRSYEQYF
. | TRBJ2-5 | TRBV14 | 17 | TRBD2 | CASSQGILAGGRETQYF
. | TRBJ2-5 | TRBV11-2 | 17 | TRBD2 | CASSLERVLAGGETQYF
. | TRBJ1-1 | TRBV27 | 14 | . | CASSLTGLNTEAFF
. | TRBJ2-3 | TRBV12-5 | 15 | . | CASGSHPLAPDTQYF
large | TRBJ1-2 | TRBV6-1 | 13 | . | CASSAGANYGYTF
. | TRBJ1-1 | TRBV2 | 13 | . | CASSGQLVTEAFF
. | TRBJ2-3 | TRBV27 | 16 | TRBD2 | CASSLYRAGGPDTQYF
. | TRBJ2-6 | TRBV28 | 15 | TRBD1 | CATKGQSSGANVLTF
few | TRBJ2-7 | TRBV28 | 15 | . | CASTLTKGSSYEQYF
. | TRBJ2-1 | TRBV7-7 | 13 | . | CASSWGPGREQFF
. | TRBJ1-6 | TRBV27 | 13 | . | CASSLGSGSPLHF
few | TRBJ2-5 | TRBV20-1 | 13 | . | CSATGLNQETQYF
. | TRBJ2-1 | TRBV20-1 | 15 | TRBD2 | CSARRPSGSYNEQFF
. | TRBJ1-3 | TRBV20-1 | 14 | . | CSARDIGSGNTIYF
. | TRBJ1-2 | TRBV30 | 15 | . | CAWRNGGGPLYGYTF
. | TRBJ1-1 | TRBV12-3/TRBV12-4 | 15 | . | CADRGRVGSDTEAFF
. | TRBJ1-6 | TRBV6-1 | 15 | TRBD1 | CASSEYGQGGSPLHF
. | TRBJ1-5 | TRBV12-3/TRBV12-4 | 14 | TRBD1 | CASMTGTALQPQHF
once | TRBJ1-2 | TRBV19 | 15 | TRBD1 | CASSIKVTGVDGYTF
once | TRBJ2-7 | TRBV6-5 | 15 | . | CASSYSRRGPYEQYF
. | TRBJ2-3 | TRBV20-1 | 14 | TRBD1 | CSATGTGHTDTQYF
. | TRBJ1-3 | TRBV15 | 14 | . | CATSRGESENTIYF
. | TRBJ2-2 | TRBV10-3 | 14 | TRBD1 | CAIGRDRVTGELFF
few | TRBJ1-1 | TRBV12-3/TRBV12-4 | 13 | . | CASSPRQNTEAFF
. | TRBJ2-7 | TRBV7-9 | 14 | TRBD1 | CASSLWTGVGEQYF
. | TRBJ1-1 | TRBV20-1 | 17 | TRBD1 | CSARDPRQGGSYTEAFF
. | TRBJ2-2 | TRBV30 | 14 | TRBD1 | CTWGIQGARGELFF
. | TRBJ1-3 | TRBV6-1 | 16 | . | CASTRRLRASGNTIYF
. | TRBJ2-7 | TRBV15 | 15 | TRBD2 | CATSRGLAEVIEQYF
. | TRBJ1-2 | TRBV7-2 | 15 | . | CASSYPWRMGYGYTF
. | TRBJ2-7 | TRBV19 | 12 | . | CASSIRSGEQYF
. | TRBJ1-2 | TRBV5-4 | 14 | TRBD1 | CASSHPGGGYGYTF
. | . | TRBV11-3 | 18 | TRBD2 | CASSSGLAGGPGQGEQFF
. | TRBJ2-1 | TRBV20-1 | 12 | . | CSADPRGVEQFF
. | TRBJ2-3 | TRBV7-9 | 18 | . | CASSSYNFRAGPTDTQYF
once | TRBJ2-5 | TRBV6-1 | 16 | TRBD1 | CASSRLGQGGHETQYF
. | TRBJ1-1 | TRBV19 | 13 | . | CASSITQNTEAFF
. | TRBJ1-2 | TRBV30 | 16 | . | CAWSGGRAVGDYGYTF
. | TRBJ1-1 | TRBV14 | 12 | . | CASSQAGYEAFF
. | TRBJ2-1 | TRBV7-8 | 16 | . | CASSLVRVRSYNEQFF
. | TRBJ1-1 | TRBV12-3/TRBV12-4 | 13 | . | CASSFGGNTEAFF
few | TRBJ1-3 | TRBV6-1 | 14 | . | CASSREMDGNTIYF
few | TRBJ1-6 | TRBV14 | 14 | . | CASSHVVGGSPLHF
. | TRBJ1-1 | TRBV2 | 13 | . | CASSVSVNTEAFF
. | TRBJ1-2 | TRBV24-1 | 14 | . | CATSGGGADYGYTF
. | TRBJ2-5 | TRBV20-1 | 12 | . | CSAGGGAETQYF
. | TRBJ1-1 | TRBV7-2 | 14 | . | CASSFPGRHSEAFF
. | TRBJ1-5 | TRBV20-1 | 13 | . | CSAREWSNQPQHF
. | TRBJ1-2 | TRBV4-2 | 13 | . | CASSQGGAEGYTF
. | . | TRBV20-1 | 13 | TRBD2 | CSARAGGSETQYF
. | TRBJ2-1 | TRBV28 | 20 | TRBD2 | CASSLRKPVLAAPAHNEQFF